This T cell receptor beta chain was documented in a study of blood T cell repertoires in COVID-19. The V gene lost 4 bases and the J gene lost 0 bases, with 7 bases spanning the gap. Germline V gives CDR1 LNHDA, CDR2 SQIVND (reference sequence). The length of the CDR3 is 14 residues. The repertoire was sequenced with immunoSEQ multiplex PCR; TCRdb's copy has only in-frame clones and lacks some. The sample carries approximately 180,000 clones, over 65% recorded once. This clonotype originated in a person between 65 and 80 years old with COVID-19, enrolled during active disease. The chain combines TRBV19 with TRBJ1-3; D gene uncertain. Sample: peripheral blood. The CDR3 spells CASSTQISGNTIYF. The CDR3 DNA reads TGTGCCAGTAGTACCCAGATCTCTGGAAACACCATATATTTT.